This T cell receptor (beta chain) derives from a study of radiation and T cells in renal cell carcinoma. TCRdb keeps only in-frame clones here, not all; method: immunoSEQ multiplex PCR. The table shows about 150,000 clones, with about 87% occurring only once. The CDR3 is 14 amino acids. With V trimmed by 7 bases and J by 5 bases, 7 bases remained unmatched. Germline V gives CDR1 LNHDA, CDR2 SQIVND (reference sequence). In the case of this clone: Its antigen is currently unknown.

Study-level results: From baseline, blood top tumor clonotypes peaked at 2 weeks post-radiation.

Time point: blood 2 weeks post-SBRT. Treatment: 15 Gy SBRT to primary tumor, nephrectomy 4 weeks later. Blood was sampled at baseline, 2 weeks and 4 weeks after SBRT. The rearrangement links TRBV19 to TRBJ2-2, with 7 bases aligning to TRBD1. Specimen: blood, collected from a patient whose treatment included radiotherapy and nephrectomy. The clonotype was recovered from a woman aged 50 to 60 with renal cell carcinoma. CDR3 sequence (DNA): TGTGCCAGTAACCACCCCAGGGGGACCGGGGAGCTGTTTTTT. Translated: CASNHPRGTGELFF.